The 5 T cell receptor beta chains presented below share a single source sample, sequenced in a study of T-cell reconstitution after alpha-beta-depleted transplantation in children. Preparing the TCRbeta library involved the use of unique molecular identifiers. TCRdb fed the PCR reads into MiXCR, producing one record per CDR3 protein. The repertoire consists of fewer than 550,000 distinct CDR3 sequences, with over 9.5% occurring once and the leading ten covering 11% to 15%. Sequences were derived from PBMCs, mostly from graft donor cells, sampled 180 days after TCRalphabeta/CD19-depleted stem cell transplant. Source of these receptors: a female patient aged 2-15 years who had a stem cell transplant for aplastic anemia, so the T cells may come from the graft donor.

The table lists this clonotype with a few counts. This chain links TRBV2 with TRBJ2-2; D gene uncertain. The CDR3 consists of 15 residues. Trimming took off 2 bases at V and 3 bases at J, with 10 bases between the two ends. Germline loops: CDR1 SNHLY, CDR2 FYNNEI. The CDR3 nucleotides are TGTGCCAGCAGTGAAAGCCCCTCCTACACCGGGGAGCTGTTTTTT. This sequence encodes CASSESPSYTGELFF.

The gene calls are TRBV4-3 and TRBJ2-7; maybe TRBD1 (5 bases). Germline V gene sequence: CDR1 LGHNA, CDR2 YSLEER. Trimming pared 0 bases from V and 3 bases from J, leaving 12 bases between. The CDR3 consists of 15 residues. The CDR3 DNA reads as TGCGCCAGCAGCCAAGATCAGGGTATCCTCTACGAGCAGTACTTC. Amino acid sequence: CASSQDQGILYEQYF.

This clonotype was counted a few times. The chain combines TRBV5-1 with TRBJ2-3; 9 bases are a match to TRBD2. Germline V gene data show CDR1 as SGHRS and CDR2 as YFSETQ. The length of the CDR3 is 16 residues. The trim removed 0 bases at V and 4 bases at J, leaving 6 bases unmatched. CDR3 nucleotide sequence: TGCGCCAGCAGCTTGGTGGCTAGCGGGAAGGCAGATACGCAGTATTTT. Its translation is CASSLVASGKADTQYF.

The chain couples TRBV7-3 to TRBJ1-1; TRBD1 aligns across 9 bases. Germline CDR1 is SGHTA and CDR2 is FQGTGA. The V segment lost 1 base and the J segment 1 base; nucleotides outside the gene matches: 10. This CDR3 is 18 amino acids long. The CDR3 DNA sequence: TGTGCCAGCAGCTTAAGGCGGGTACAGGGGGCATCGAACACTGAAGCTTTCTTT. Protein sequence: CASSLRRVQGASNTEAFF.

This chain links TRBV28 with TRBJ2-4; D tentatively fits TRBD1 or TRBD2 (5 bases each). Germline V CDR1 and CDR2: MDHEN, SYDVKM. The CDR3 totals 15 residues. V gave up 3 bases and J gave up 1 base, with 10 bases separating them. The CDR3 sequence: CASSLGEPAKNIQYF. Here the CDR3 DNA reads TGTGCCAGCAGTTTGGGGGAGCCGGCCAAAAACATTCAGTACTTC.